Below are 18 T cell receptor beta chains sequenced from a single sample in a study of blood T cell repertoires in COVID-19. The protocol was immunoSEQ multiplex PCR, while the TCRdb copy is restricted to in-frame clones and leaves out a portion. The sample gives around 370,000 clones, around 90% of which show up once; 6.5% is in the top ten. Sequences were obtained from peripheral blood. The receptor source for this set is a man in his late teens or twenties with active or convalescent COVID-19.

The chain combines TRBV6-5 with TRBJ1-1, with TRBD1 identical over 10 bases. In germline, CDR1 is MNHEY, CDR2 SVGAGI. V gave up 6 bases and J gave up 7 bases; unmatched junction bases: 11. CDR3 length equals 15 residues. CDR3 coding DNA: TGTGCCAGCAGACTGGACAGGGGGGGGAATAATGAAGCTTTCTTT. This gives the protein CASRLDRGGNNEAFF.

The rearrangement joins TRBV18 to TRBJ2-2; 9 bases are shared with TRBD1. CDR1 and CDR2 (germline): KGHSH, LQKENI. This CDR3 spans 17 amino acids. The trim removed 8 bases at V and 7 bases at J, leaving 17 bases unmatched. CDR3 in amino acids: CASAPQPTGGAGGELFF. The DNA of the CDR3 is TGTGCCAGCGCGCCCCAACCAACAGGGGGCGCCGGCGGGGAGCTGTTTTTT.

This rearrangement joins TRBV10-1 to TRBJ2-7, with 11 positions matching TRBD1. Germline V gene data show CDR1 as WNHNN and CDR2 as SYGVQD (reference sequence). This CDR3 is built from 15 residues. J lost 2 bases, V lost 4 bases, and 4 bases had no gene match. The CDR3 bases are TGCGCCAGCAGTGGGGACAGGGGGGCCCCCTACGAGCAGTACTTC. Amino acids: CASSGDRGAPYEQYF.

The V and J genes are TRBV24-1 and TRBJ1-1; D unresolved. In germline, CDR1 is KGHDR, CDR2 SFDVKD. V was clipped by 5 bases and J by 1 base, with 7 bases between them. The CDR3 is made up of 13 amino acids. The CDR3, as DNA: TGTGCCACCAGTGGGGGAGGGAACACTGAAGCTTTCTTT. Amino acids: CATSGGGNTEAFF.

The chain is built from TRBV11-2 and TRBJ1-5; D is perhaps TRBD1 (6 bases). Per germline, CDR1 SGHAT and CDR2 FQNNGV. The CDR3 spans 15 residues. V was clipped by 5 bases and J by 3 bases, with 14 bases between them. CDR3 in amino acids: CASSRGRGPNQPQHF. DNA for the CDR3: TGTGCCAGCAGCCGAGGGCGGGGGCCCAATCAGCCCCAGCATTTT. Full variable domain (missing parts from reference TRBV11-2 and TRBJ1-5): EAGVAQSPRYKIIEKRQSVAFWCNPISGHATLYWYQQILGQGPKLLIQFQNNGVVDDSQLPKDRFSAERLKGVDSTLKIQPAKLEDSAVYLCASSRGRGPNQPQHFGDGTRLSIL.

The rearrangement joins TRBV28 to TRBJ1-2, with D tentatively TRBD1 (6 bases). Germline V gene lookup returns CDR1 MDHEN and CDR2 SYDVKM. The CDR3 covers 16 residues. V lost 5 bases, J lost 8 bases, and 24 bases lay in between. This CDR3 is CASSPADSLITAGYTF. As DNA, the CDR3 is TGTGCCAGCAGTCCCGCGGACAGTTTAATAACGGCGGGCTACACCTTC.

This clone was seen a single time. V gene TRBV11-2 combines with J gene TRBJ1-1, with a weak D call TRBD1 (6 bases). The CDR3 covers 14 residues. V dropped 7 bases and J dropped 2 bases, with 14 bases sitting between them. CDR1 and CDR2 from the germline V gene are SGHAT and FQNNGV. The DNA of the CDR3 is TGTGCCAGCAACGTACAGGGAACCAACACTGAAGCTTTCTTT. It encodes CASNVQGTNTEAFF.

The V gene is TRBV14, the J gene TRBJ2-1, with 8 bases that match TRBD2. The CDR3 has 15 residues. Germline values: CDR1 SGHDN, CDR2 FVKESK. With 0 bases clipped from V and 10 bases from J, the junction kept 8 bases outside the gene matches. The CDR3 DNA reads TGTGCCAGCAGCCAAGAGCGGCTAGCGGGTAACGAGCAGTTCTTC. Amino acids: CASSQERLAGNEQFF.

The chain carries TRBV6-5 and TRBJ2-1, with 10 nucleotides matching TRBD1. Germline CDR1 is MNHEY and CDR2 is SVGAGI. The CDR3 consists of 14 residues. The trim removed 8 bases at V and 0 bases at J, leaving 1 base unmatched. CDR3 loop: CASRDRGSYNEQFF. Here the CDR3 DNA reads TGTGCCAGCCGGGACAGGGGCTCCTACAATGAGCAGTTCTTC.

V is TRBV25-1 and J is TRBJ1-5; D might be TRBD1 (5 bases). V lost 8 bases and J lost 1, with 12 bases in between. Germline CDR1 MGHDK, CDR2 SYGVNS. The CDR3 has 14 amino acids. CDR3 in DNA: TGTGCCAGCCAAGCCGGGGGGAGCAATCAGCCCCAGCATTTT. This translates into CASQAGGSNQPQHF. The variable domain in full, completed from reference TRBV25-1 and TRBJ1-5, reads EADIYQTPRYLVIGTGKKITLECSQTMGHDKMYWYQQDPGMELHLIHYSYGVNSTEKGDLSSESTVSRIRTEHFPLTLESARPSHTSQYLCASQAGGSNQPQHFGDGTRLSIL.

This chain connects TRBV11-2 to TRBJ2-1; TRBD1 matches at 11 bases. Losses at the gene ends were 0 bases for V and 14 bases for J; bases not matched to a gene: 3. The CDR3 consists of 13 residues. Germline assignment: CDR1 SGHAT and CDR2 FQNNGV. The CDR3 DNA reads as TGTGCCAGCAGCTTAGATCAGGGACAGGGGGAGTTCTTC. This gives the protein CASSLDQGQGEFF.

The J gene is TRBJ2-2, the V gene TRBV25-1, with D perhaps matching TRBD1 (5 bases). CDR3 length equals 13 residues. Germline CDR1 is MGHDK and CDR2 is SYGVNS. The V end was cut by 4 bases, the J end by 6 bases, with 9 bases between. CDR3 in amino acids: CASSVTAAGELFF. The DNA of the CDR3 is TGTGCCAGCAGTGTGACAGCTGCCGGGGAGCTGTTTTTT.

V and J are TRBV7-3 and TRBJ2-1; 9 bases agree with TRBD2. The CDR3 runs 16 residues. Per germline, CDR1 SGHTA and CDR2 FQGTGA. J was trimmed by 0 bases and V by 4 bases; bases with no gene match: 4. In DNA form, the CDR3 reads TGTGCCAGCAGCTCCGAAGCGGGAGGCTCCTACAATGAGCAGTTCTTC. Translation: CASSSEAGGSYNEQFF.

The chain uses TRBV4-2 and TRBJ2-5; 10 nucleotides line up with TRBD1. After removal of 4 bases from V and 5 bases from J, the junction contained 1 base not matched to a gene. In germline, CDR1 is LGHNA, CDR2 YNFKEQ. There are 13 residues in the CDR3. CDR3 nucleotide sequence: TGTGCCAGCAGCCCGGACAGGGGGGAGACCCAGTACTTC. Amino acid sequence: CASSPDRGETQYF.

The CDR3 loop reads CASSPGPGVYSSNQPQHF. The CDR3 DNA sequence: TGTGCCAGCAGCCCCGGGCCCGGGGTATATAGTAGCAATCAGCCCCAGCATTTT. The rearrangement links TRBV2 to TRBJ1-5; D gene unclear. The CDR3 has 18 amino acids. V lost 6 bases, J lost 0 bases, and 21 bases lay in between. Germline values: CDR1 SNHLY, CDR2 FYNNEI.

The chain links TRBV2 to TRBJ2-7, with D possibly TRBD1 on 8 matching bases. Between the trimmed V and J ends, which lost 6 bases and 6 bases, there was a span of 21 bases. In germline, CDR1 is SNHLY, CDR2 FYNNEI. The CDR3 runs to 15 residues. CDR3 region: CASRGTGGAAGEQYF. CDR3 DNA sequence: TGTGCCAGCAGGGGAACAGGGGGGGCCGCTGGCGAGCAGTACTTC. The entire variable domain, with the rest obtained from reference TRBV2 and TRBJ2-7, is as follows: EPEVTQTPSHQVTQMGQEVILRCVPISNHLYFYWYRQILGQKVEFLVSFYNNEISEKSEIFDDQFSVERPDGSNFTLKIRSTKLEDSAMYFCASRGTGGAAGEQYFGPGTRLTVT.

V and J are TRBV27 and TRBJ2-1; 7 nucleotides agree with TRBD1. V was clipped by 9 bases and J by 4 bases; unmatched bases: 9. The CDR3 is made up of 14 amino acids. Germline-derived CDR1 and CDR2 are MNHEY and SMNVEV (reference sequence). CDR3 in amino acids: CASGDPGGYNEQFF. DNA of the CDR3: TGTGCCAGTGGGGACCCAGGGGGTTACAATGAGCAGTTCTTC.

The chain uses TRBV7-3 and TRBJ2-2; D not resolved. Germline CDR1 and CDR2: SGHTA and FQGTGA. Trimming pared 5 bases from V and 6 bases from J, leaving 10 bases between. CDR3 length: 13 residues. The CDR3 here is CASSLVGAGELFF. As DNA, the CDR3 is TGTGCCAGCAGCCTAGTAGGTGCCGGGGAGCTGTTTTTT.